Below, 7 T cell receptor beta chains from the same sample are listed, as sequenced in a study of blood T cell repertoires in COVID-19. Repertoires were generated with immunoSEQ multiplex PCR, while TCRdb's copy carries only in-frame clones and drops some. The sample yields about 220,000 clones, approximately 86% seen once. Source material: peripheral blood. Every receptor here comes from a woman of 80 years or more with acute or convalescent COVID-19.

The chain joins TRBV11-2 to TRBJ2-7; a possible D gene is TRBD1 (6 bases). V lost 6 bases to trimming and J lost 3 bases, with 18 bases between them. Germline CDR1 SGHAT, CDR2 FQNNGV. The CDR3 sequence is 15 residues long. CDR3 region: CASSWNREGGYEQYF. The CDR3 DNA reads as TGTGCCAGCAGTTGGAACAGGGAAGGGGGCTACGAGCAGTACTTC.

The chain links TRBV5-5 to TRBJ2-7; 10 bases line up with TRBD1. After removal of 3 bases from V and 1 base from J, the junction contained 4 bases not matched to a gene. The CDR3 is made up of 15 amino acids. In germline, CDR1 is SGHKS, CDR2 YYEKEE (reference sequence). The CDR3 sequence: CASSSGTGVSYEQYF. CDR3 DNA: TGTGCCAGCAGCTCCGGGACAGGGGTGTCCTACGAGCAGTACTTC.

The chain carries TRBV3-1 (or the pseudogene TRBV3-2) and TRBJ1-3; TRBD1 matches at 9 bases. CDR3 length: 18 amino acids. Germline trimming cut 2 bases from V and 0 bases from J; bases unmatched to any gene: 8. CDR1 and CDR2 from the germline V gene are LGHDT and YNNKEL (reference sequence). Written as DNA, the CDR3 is TGTGCCAGCAGCCAAAGCCACAGGGGGCCTACCTCTGGAAACACCATATATTTT. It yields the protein CASSQSHRGPTSGNTIYF.

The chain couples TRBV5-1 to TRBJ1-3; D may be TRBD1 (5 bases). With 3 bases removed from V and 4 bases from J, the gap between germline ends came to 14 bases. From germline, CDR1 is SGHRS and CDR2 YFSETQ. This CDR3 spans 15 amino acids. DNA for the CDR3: TGCGCCAGCAGCTCCTCGACAGTGGCCGGAAACACCATATATTTT. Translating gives CASSSSTVAGNTIYF.

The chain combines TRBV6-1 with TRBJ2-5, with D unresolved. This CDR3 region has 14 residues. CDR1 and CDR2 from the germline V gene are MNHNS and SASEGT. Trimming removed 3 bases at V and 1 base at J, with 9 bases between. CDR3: CASSEFTVQETQYF. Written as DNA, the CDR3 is TGTGCCAGCAGTGAGTTCACAGTCCAAGAGACCCAGTACTTC.

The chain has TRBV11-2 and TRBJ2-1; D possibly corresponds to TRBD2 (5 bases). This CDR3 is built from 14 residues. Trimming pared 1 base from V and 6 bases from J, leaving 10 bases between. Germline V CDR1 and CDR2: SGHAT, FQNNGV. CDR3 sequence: CASSLGGPSNEQFF. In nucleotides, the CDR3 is TGTGCCAGCAGCTTAGGAGGGCCAAGCAATGAGCAGTTCTTC.

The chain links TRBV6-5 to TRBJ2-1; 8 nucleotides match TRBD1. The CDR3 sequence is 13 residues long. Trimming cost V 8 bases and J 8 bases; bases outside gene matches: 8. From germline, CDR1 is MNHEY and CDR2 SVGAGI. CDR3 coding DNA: TGTGCCAGCCTGCCCGGGACAGGTGATGAGCAGTTCTTC. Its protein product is CASLPGTGDEQFF.